These 8 T cell receptor beta chains share one sample of origin, sequenced in a study of T cell clonality in common variable immunodeficiency. This table comes from immunoSEQ multiplex PCR, and its TCRdb copy is limited to in-frame clones, with some not included. There are over 40,000 clones in the sample, none observed a single time. Material: peripheral blood mononuclear cells. The receptors derive from a person aged 18 to 70 in good health.

This clone was counted many times. The read stops 3 residues short of the end of the CDR3; the missing end is completed from the germline J gene. The chain has TRBV7-2 and TRBJ2-3; 7 bases match TRBD2. The CDR3 length is 12 residues. CDR1 SGHTA and CDR2 FQGNSA come from the germline V gene. This chain's CDR3 is CASSLGRGAQYF. The CDR3 DNA, read in part, is TGTGCCAGCAGCTTAGGACGGGGGGCG.

This clone came up many times. The read stops 3 residues short of the end of the CDR3; the missing end is completed from the germline J gene. V is TRBV20-1 and J is TRBJ2-1; 13 bases line up with TRBD2. The CDR3 sequence is 19 residues long. Per germline, CDR1 DFQATT and CDR2 SNEGSKA (reference sequence). Trimming cost V 1 base and J 0 bases; bases outside gene matches: 9. The CDR3 spells CSARGFTSGGAGSYNEQFF. Incomplete CDR3 DNA: TGCAGTGCTAGAGGGTTTACTAGCGGGGGGGCCGGCTCCTACAATGAG.

This clone was recorded at least ten times. The read comes to an end 3 residues before the CDR3 does, leaving the germline J gene to fill in the end. The rearrangement joins TRBV18 to TRBJ2-3, with TRBD2 identical over 7 bases. CDR1 and CDR2 (germline): KGHSH, LQKENI. The CDR3 consists of 16 residues. The ends lost 2 bases at V and 0 bases at J; junction bases unmatched: 5. Here the CDR3 reads CASSPTSSGSTDTQYF. The part of the CDR3 DNA that was read is TGTGCCAGCTCACCAACCTCTAGCGGTAGCACAGATACG.

Of note for this clone: The missing CDR3 end, 3 residues past where the read stops, is filled in from the germline J gene. The chain is built from TRBV7-2 and TRBJ1-1; D might be TRBD1 (5 bases). This CDR3 is 15 amino acids long. Germline-derived CDR1 and CDR2 are SGHTA and FQGNSA. This CDR3 is CASSLGSGGSETAFF. Partial CDR3 DNA: TGTGCCAGCAGCTTAGGTAGCGGGGGATCAGAGACA.

This clone was observed many times. The CDR3 end falls 3 residues outside the read, so it is completed with the germline J gene. This sequence joins TRBV6-1 and TRBJ2-7; 8 positions match TRBD2. The CDR3 is 15 residues long. With V trimmed by 4 bases and J by 5 bases, 10 bases remained unmatched. CDR1 MNHNS and CDR2 SASEGT come from the germline V gene. The part of the CDR3 DNA that was read is TGTGCCAGCAGTGCGACCCATGCGGGGGGACACGAG. Translating gives CASSATHAGGHE. In full, the CDR3 is CASSATHAGGHEQYF.

This clone occurred many times. The sequenced fragment ends 3 residues before the CDR3 boundary, so the rest is inferred from the germline J gene. The rearrangement uses TRBV30 and TRBJ1-2; perhaps TRBD1 as D (6 bases). This CDR3 has 12 amino acids. Germline CDR1 is GTSNPN and CDR2 is SVGIG (reference sequence). Trimming shortened V by 1 base and J by 7 bases, and 10 bases separated the two germline ends. CDR3 amino acids: CAWSDKGGGYTF. CDR3 DNA, as far as it was read: TGTGCCTGGAGTGATAAAGGGGGTGGC.

This clone was seen at least ten times. The read finishes 3 residues shy of the CDR3 end, and the germline J gene is used to complete it. The rearrangement joins TRBV7-8 to TRBJ1-1, with TRBD1 matching over 7 bases. The CDR3 spans 13 residues. V lost 5 bases, J lost 6 bases, and 6 bases stayed unmatched. CDR1 is SGHVS and CDR2 is FQNEAQ in the germline V gene. Incomplete CDR3 DNA: TGTGCCAGCAGCACGGGACAGCCTCCTGAA. Amino acid sequence: CASSTGQPPE. The full CDR3 is CASSTGQPPEAFF.

This clone was observed many times. Partial CDR3 DNA: TGTGCCAGTAGTACCACCGCGGGCCCAAATCAGCCC. Protein sequence: CASSTTAGPNQP. The entire CDR3 protein is CASSTTAGPNQPQHF. V gene TRBV19 combines with J gene TRBJ1-5; D uncertain. The CDR3 end falls 3 residues outside the read, so it is completed with the germline J gene. This CDR3 has 15 residues. Trimming cost V 4 bases and J 4 bases, with 14 bases left between them. Germline V gene sequence: CDR1 LNHDA, CDR2 SQIVND (reference sequence).